The text below deals with one T cell receptor (beta chain). Its target is not known. In the authors' methods: Clinicopathological groups differed in CDR3, with these differences serving to build a distant-metastasis classifier for papillary thyroid cancer. TCRdb recomputed clones from the PCR reads via MiXCR. The V and J calls, along with clone size, are taken from TCRdb and not from the paper's own processing. The repertoire holds 8,000 or so clones, with 25% to 30% as singletons. All patients were untreated before thyroid surgery. This record belongs to a study of metastatic and nonmetastatic thyroid tumors. Whole-study context: Repertoires from malignant and benign thyroid patients were compared across blood and tumor or nodule tissue.

Germline V gives CDR1 SGHRS, CDR2 YFSETQ. This CDR3 region has 13 residues. Trimming left V 4 bases short and J 1 base short, with 9 bases between. Findings and caveats of the study: Versus benign nodules, malignant thyroid tumors reportedly had significantly higher TCR beta diversity, in blood and tumor.

V and J are TRBV5-1 and TRBJ2-7; a weak D match, TRBD1 (6 bases). This TCR was recovered from a female donor with papillary thyroid cancer or a benign thyroid nodule (not recorded which). Some clones in this sample may be carry-over from other donors' samples. Sequencing was performed on adjacent normal tissue. The CDR3 nucleotides read TGCGCCAGCAGCCGGGACACTTCCTACGAGCAGTACTTC. This gives the protein CASSRDTSYEQYF.